Listed below are T cell receptor beta chains from one sample, sequenced in a study of shared clonotypes between healthy human individuals. The method was immunoSEQ multiplex PCR; TCRdb's version includes in-frame clones alone and lacks a portion of them. The table shows around 2,000,000 clones, with 85% to 95% occurring only once. Material for sequencing was naive CD8+ T cells from PBMCs. These receptors were collected from a man aged 18 to 29 in good health. Some clones in this sample may be carry-over from other donors' samples. Each CDR3 is given with its conserved first and last residue. A D gene is named only where the DNA matches it firmly.

j_call,d_call,v_call,cdr3_aa
TRBJ1-4,-,TRBV4-2,CASTRKAGTNEKLFF
TRBJ2-5,-,TRBV9,CASSTTGNQETQYF
TRBJ2-7,TRBD1,TRBV7-9,CASSSRPGQGTHEQYF
-,TRBD1,TRBV5-1,CASSTGTGEQYF
TRBJ2-7,-,TRBV5-4,CASSQEGEGSYEQYF
TRBJ2-5,-,TRBV28,CASSHHRTEPQETQYF
TRBJ1-5,-,TRBV21-1,CAIPPGTQGNQPQHF
TRBJ2-1,TRBD2,TRBV19,CASSRLAGGHNEQFF
TRBJ2-1,-,TRBV9,CASSADGISSQGQFF
TRBJ2-1,TRBD2,TRBV27,CASSWTSGRAGYNEQFF
TRBJ1-1,-,TRBV30,CAWRYGNTEAFF
TRBJ2-5,-,TRBV10-3,CAISEPGTRRETQYF
TRBJ1-2,TRBD1,TRBV27,CASSLTGGGDGYTF
TRBJ2-7,TRBD2,TRBV29-1,CSVEAPPSGDSYEQYF
TRBJ2-5,-,TRBV27,CASAPGLGGVTQYF
TRBJ1-1,TRBD1,TRBV28,CASRLQGPWTEAFF
TRBJ2-1,TRBD2,TRBV7-3,CASSTKPGTSDYNEQFF
TRBJ2-7,TRBD1,TRBV7-9,CASSISGQGYEQYF
TRBJ1-4,-,TRBV4-1,CASSQLPGRPNEKLFF
TRBJ2-3,-,TRBV15,CATSRTGRRDTQYF
TRBJ1-1,-,TRBV7-2,CASSLALATANTEAFF
TRBJ2-7,TRBD1,TRBV19,CASSLGQGASYEQYF
TRBJ2-3,TRBD2,TRBV30,CAWSGTGGADTQYF
TRBJ2-7,TRBD1,TRBV29-1,CSVLQGAAYEQYF
TRBJ1-5,-,TRBV11-2,CASSLGYSNQPQHF
TRBJ2-2,-,TRBV11-2,CASSPISRFTGELFF
TRBJ1-5,-,TRBV5-1,CASSREGLSNQPQHF
TRBJ2-7,-,TRBV11-2,CASSLVGRAYEQYF
TRBJ2-1,-,TRBV27,CASSFSGMGGNEQFF
TRBJ2-3,-,TRBV5-4,CASSFWGRSTDTQYF
TRBJ2-7,-,TRBV7-3,CASSPIPLRVDEQYF
TRBJ2-3,-,TRBV2,CASSEAGGGTGDTQYF
TRBJ1-5,-,TRBV6-6,CASSYLGQGPNQPQHF
TRBJ2-4,TRBD2,TRBV6-6,CASSLWREMENIQYF
TRBJ1-4,-,TRBV7-8,CASSGEQGNEKLFF
TRBJ2-5,-,TRBV7-2,CASSLVRGYKETQYF
TRBJ2-3,TRBD2,TRBV27,CASKLGLASTDTQYF
TRBJ2-2,-,TRBV29-1,CSVVPDTGELFF
TRBJ2-1,-,TRBV11-2,CASSLFNQGGVTNEQFF
TRBJ2-3,-,TRBV30,CAWSGILRQGKADTQYF